The T cell receptor beta chain described here comes from a study of OX40 agonist ivuxolimab in advanced cancers. In the study overall: The diagnoses of dose-escalation patients were hepatocellular carcinoma, melanoma, renal cell or head and neck cancer. The study reported partial responses in three patients: one hepatocellular carcinoma, two cutaneous melanoma.

Concerning this clone itself: The antigen is undetermined.

The assay was immunoSEQ multiplex PCR, and TCRdb's table has in-frame clones only and misses some. The table records roughly 35,000 clones, approximately 79% of them present only once. Germline assignment: CDR1 DFQATT and CDR2 SNEGSKA (reference sequence). The CDR3 has 11 amino acids. V was cut by 0 bases and J by 4 bases, with 3 bases left in between. Study-wide results and caveats: Antigens targeted by the expanded peripheral T cells were not determined.

Samples of blood were obtained at baseline, on cycle 4 day 1, and on cycle 7 day 1. V usage is TRBV20-1 and J usage is TRBJ1-2; D gene unclear. This sequence originates from an adult with an advanced solid tumor such as melanoma, head and neck, liver or kidney cancer. The source material was CD4+ or CD8+ T cells sorted from blood, sampled in a trial of the OX40 agonist ivuxolimab. The CDR3 protein is CSARDIYGYTF. The CDR3 coding sequence is TGCAGTGCTAGAGACATCTATGGCTACACCTTC.